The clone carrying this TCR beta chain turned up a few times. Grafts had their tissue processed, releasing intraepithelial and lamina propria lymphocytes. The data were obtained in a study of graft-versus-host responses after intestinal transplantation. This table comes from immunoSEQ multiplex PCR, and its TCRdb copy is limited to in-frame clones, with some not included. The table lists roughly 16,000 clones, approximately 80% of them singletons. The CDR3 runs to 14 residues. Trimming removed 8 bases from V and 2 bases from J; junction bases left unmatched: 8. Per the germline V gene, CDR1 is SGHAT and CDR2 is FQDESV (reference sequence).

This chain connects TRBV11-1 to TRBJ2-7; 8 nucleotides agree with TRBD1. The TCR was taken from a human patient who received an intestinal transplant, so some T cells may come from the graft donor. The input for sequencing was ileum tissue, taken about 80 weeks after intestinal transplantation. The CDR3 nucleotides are TGTGCCAGCGGCCAGACAGGGGCAACCTACGAGCAGTACTTC. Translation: CASGQTGATYEQYF.